This TCR beta chain emerged from a study of shared clonotypes between healthy human individuals. General observations from the study: The four-donor shared clonotypes exceeded non-shared clonotypes in generation probability, with non-shared ones scoring lower.

Germline values: CDR1 ENHRY, CDR2 SYGVKD. The CDR3 loop spans 14 amino acids. V shed 2 bases and J shed 3 bases, with 11 bases lying between them. The deep-level immunoSEQ assay was used. Repertoires were generated with immunoSEQ multiplex PCR, while TCRdb's copy carries only in-frame clones and drops some. The sample carries roughly 1,100,000 clones, under 80% recorded once. Details on this clone: Its antigen is not known.

Donors comprised healthy HIV-negative adults lacking recent acute infections or vaccinations. What was sequenced was memory CD4+ T cells sorted from blood. Subset in this sample: CD45RA-negative fraction. The sequence was collected from a man aged 18 to 30 in good health. The gene calls are TRBV10-3 and TRBJ2-7; D is perhaps TRBD2 (6 bases). The CDR3 reads CAISEGGLNYEQYF. The CDR3 DNA reads as TGTGCCATCAGTGAGGGAGGGCTGAACTACGAGCAGTACTTC.